A selection of T cell receptor beta chains follows, all from one sample in a study of T cell responses to AZD1222 COVID-19 vaccine. The assay was immunoSEQ multiplex PCR, and TCRdb's table has in-frame clones only and misses some. Among 86,000 or so clones listed, roughly 90% were seen once. Source: peripheral blood, taken 28 days after the second AZD1222 dose. These receptors were obtained from an adult who received the AZD1222 COVID-19 vaccine. CDR3s include the opening cysteine and the closing phenylalanine or tryptophan.

j_call v_call cdr3_aa
TRBJ1-1 TRBV30 CAWRTVGTANTEAFF
TRBJ1-1 TRBV10-2 CASSRRENTEAFF
TRBJ2-7 TRBV6-2/TRBV6-3 CASSYAGVGSREQYF
TRBJ2-3 TRBV5-5 CASSTTSGPYSTDTQYF
TRBJ2-5 TRBV19 CASSIQSGTPQETQYF
TRBJ1-6 TRBV14 CASSQARYRNNSPLHF
TRBJ1-3 TRBV4-1 CASSQLGNTIYF
TRBJ1-1 TRBV24-1 CATSALTGGAPFF
TRBJ2-2 TRBV5-4 CASSLGQGGTGELFF
TRBJ1-5 TRBV30 CAWPPTAPGNQPQHF
TRBJ2-1 TRBV11-2 CASSSGGGASYNEQFF
TRBJ1-4 TRBV4-2 CASSLGRGLGEKLFF
TRBJ2-7 TRBV2 CASRDTLLREQYF
TRBJ1-6 TRBV12-5 CASGFRQGLDSPLHF
TRBJ2-1 TRBV5-1 CASSLSTFYNEQFF
TRBJ2-7 TRBV19 CASSISVAGGTRYEQYF
TRBJ2-2 TRBV27 CASSLYGLASTGELFF
TRBJ2-1 TRBV6-4 CASSDSGSEGNEQFF
TRBJ2-1 TRBV7-2 CASSLTRGEQFF
TRBJ1-5 TRBV21-1 CASYPGTPNQPQHF
TRBJ2-1 TRBV6-5 CASRRTRTTYNEQFF
TRBJ1-1 TRBV30 CAWKGNTEAFF
TRBJ2-3 TRBV4-1 CASNEGREGRDTQYF
TRBJ1-2 TRBV6-5 CASSFREVTSYTF
TRBJ1-2 TRBV4-3 CASSQVGGNYGYTF
TRBJ1-4 TRBV6-6 CASTYSATNEKLFF
TRBJ2-1 TRBV2 CASTPYNEQFF
TRBJ2-7 TRBV20-1 CSADTSYEQYF
TRBJ1-1 TRBV5-1 CASSFGEPTEAFF
TRBJ1-1 TRBV7-3 CASSLVAGRTEAFF
TRBJ1-1 TRBV6-1 CASSEGRVMNTEAFF
TRBJ2-3 TRBV18 CASSPPTGIFTDTQYF
TRBJ1-6 TRBV9 CASSLTGGDSPLHF
TRBJ2-2 TRBV15 CATRGTSGSLTGELFF
TRBJ1-5 TRBV6-5 CASSYDGRVNQPQHF
TRBJ1-2 TRBV11-2 CASSLDWPGNYGYTF
TRBJ2-3 TRBV5-1 CASSIDRASTDTQYF
TRBJ1-3 TRBV7-7 CASSLGQGNTIYF
TRBJ1-1 TRBV3-1/TRBV3-2 CASSQAMDREHTEAFF
TRBJ1-6 TRBV27 CASKGQSPLHF
TRBJ1-4 TRBV28 CASSLGEKLFF
TRBJ2-1 TRBV29-1 CSVVPGLAGVYNEQFF
TRBJ2-3 TRBV30 CAWSDGTATDTQYF
TRBJ2-1 TRBV29-1 CSVNGLELHEQFF
TRBJ2-2 TRBV5-5 CASSSDRGGTGELFF
TRBJ1-2 TRBV2 CASQLGTNYGYTF
TRBJ2-5 TRBV9 CASSVGGSSETQYF